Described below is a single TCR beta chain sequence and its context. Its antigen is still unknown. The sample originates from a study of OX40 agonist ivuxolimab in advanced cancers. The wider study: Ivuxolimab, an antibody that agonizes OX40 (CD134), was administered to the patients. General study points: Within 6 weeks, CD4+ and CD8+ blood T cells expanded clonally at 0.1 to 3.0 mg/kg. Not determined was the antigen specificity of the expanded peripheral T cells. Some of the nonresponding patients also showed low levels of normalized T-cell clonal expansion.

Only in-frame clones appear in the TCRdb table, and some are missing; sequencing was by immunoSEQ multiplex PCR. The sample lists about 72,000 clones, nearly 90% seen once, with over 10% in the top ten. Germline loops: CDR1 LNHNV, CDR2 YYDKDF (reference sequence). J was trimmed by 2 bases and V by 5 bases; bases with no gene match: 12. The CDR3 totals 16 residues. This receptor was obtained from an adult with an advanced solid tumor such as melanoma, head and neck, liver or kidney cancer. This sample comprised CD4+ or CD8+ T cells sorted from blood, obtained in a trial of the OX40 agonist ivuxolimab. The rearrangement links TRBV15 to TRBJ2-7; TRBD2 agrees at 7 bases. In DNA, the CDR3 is TGTGCCACCAGCTCTATCTGGGCGGGGGTAACCTACGAGCAGTACTTC. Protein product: CATSSIWAGVTYEQYF.